The rows below give T cell receptor beta chains drawn from one sample of a study of blood T cell repertoires in COVID-19. The table came from immunoSEQ multiplex PCR; TCRdb's copy has only in-frame clones and leaves some out. The sample includes 85,000 to 100,000 clones, 88% of them seen just once. Sequenced sample: peripheral blood. Receptors originate from a man aged 50-59 years with COVID-19, enrolled during active disease. The CDR3 runs from the conserved cysteine through the conserved F or W. A D gene is named only where the DNA matches it firmly. Not all rows give a size; the values are once, few, many and, for expanded clones, a class.

CDR3aa: CASSLFARGVPYNEQFF; CDR3nt: TGTGCCAGCAGTTTATTTGCGCGGGGGGTACCATACAATGAGCAGTTCTTC; d_gene: TRBD2; abundance: .; v_gene: TRBV27; j_gene: TRBJ2-1
CDR3aa: CASSPLTEAFF; CDR3nt: TGTGCCAGCAGCCCTCTCACTGAAGCTTTCTTT; d_gene: .; abundance: .; v_gene: TRBV9; j_gene: TRBJ1-1
CDR3aa: CASIGGLAVNEQFF; CDR3nt: TGTGCCAGCATCGGGGGACTAGCGGTTAATGAGCAGTTCTTC; d_gene: TRBD2; abundance: .; v_gene: TRBV2; j_gene: TRBJ2-1
CDR3aa: CASASPRASSTDTQYF; CDR3nt: TGCGCCAGCGCATCCCCCAGGGCATCTAGCACAGATACGCAGTATTTT; d_gene: .; abundance: once; v_gene: TRBV5-1; j_gene: TRBJ2-3
CDR3aa: CATKVDRDDGYTF; CDR3nt: TGTGCCACCAAAGTGGACAGGGATGATGGCTACACCTTC; d_gene: TRBD1; abundance: .; v_gene: TRBV27; j_gene: TRBJ1-2
CDR3aa: CASSFRGAPHGYTF; CDR3nt: TGTGCCAGCAGCTTTCGGGGGGCCCCCCATGGCTACACCTTC; d_gene: .; abundance: .; v_gene: TRBV7-6; j_gene: TRBJ1-2
CDR3aa: CASSYGRGGYEQFF; CDR3nt: TGTGCCAGCAGTTATGGGCGAGGGGGCTATGAGCAGTTCTTC; d_gene: TRBD1; abundance: .; v_gene: TRBV6-2/TRBV6-3; j_gene: TRBJ2-1
CDR3aa: CATGWDSPQHF; CDR3nt: TGTGCCACCGGGTGGGACTCTCCCCAGCATTTT; d_gene: .; abundance: .; v_gene: TRBV15; j_gene: TRBJ1-5
CDR3aa: CASSVAARDTEAFF; CDR3nt: TGTGCCAGCAGTGTGGCCGCGCGGGACACTGAAGCTTTCTTT; d_gene: .; abundance: .; v_gene: TRBV2; j_gene: TRBJ1-1
CDR3aa: CASSPIEGRSPLHF; CDR3nt: TGTGCCAGCAGCCCAATCGAGGGTAGATCACCCCTCCACTTT; d_gene: .; abundance: .; v_gene: TRBV5-6; j_gene: TRBJ1-6
CDR3aa: CSVRGTGGQNTEAFF; CDR3nt: TGCAGCGTTCGGGGGACAGGGGGGCAGAACACTGAAGCTTTCTTT; d_gene: TRBD1; abundance: .; v_gene: TRBV29-1; j_gene: TRBJ1-1
CDR3aa: CASSPGGVPFNEQFF; CDR3nt: TGTGCCAGCTCACCAGGAGGGGTCCCCTTCAATGAGCAGTTCTTC; d_gene: .; abundance: .; v_gene: TRBV18; j_gene: TRBJ2-1
CDR3aa: CASSLGSITDTQYF; CDR3nt: TGCGCCAGCAGCTTGGGTAGCATCACAGATACGCAGTATTTT; d_gene: .; abundance: once; v_gene: TRBV5-1; j_gene: TRBJ2-3
CDR3aa: CASSPHNQPQHF; CDR3nt: TGTGCCAGCAGCCCACACAATCAGCCCCAGCATTTT; d_gene: .; abundance: .; v_gene: TRBV6-6; j_gene: TRBJ1-5
CDR3aa: CASSQLAGEETQYF; CDR3nt: TGTGCCAGCAGCCAACTAGCGGGGGAAGAGACCCAGTACTTC; d_gene: TRBD2; abundance: .; v_gene: TRBV3-1/TRBV3-2; j_gene: TRBJ2-5
CDR3aa: CAWSDDRGGTDTQYF; CDR3nt: TGTGCCTGGAGTGACGACAGGGGAGGAACAGATACGCAGTATTTT; d_gene: TRBD1; abundance: once; v_gene: TRBV30; j_gene: TRBJ2-3
CDR3aa: CATSDFELAGVSWYF; CDR3nt: TGTGCCACCAGTGATTTCGAACTAGCGGGGGTCTCGTGGTATTTT; d_gene: TRBD2; abundance: .; v_gene: TRBV24-1; j_gene: TRBJ2-3
CDR3aa: CASRTGNEQYF; CDR3nt: TGTGCCAGCAGGACAGGGAACGAGCAGTACTTC; d_gene: TRBD1; abundance: .; v_gene: TRBV6-5; j_gene: TRBJ2-7
CDR3aa: CASSFSLSSYNSPLHF; CDR3nt: TGTGCCAGTAGTTTTTCCCTGAGCTCCTATAATTCACCCCTCCACTTT; d_gene: .; abundance: .; v_gene: TRBV19; j_gene: TRBJ1-6
CDR3aa: CASSRDSYGRTQYF; CDR3nt: TGTGCCAGCAGTCGGGACAGCTACGGGCGGACCCAGTACTTC; d_gene: TRBD1; abundance: .; v_gene: TRBV2; j_gene: TRBJ2-5
CDR3aa: CASSPPPSSYEQYF; CDR3nt: TGTGCCAGCAGTCCCCCACCCAGCTCCTACGAGCAGTACTTC; d_gene: .; abundance: .; v_gene: TRBV28; j_gene: TRBJ2-7
CDR3aa: CASSLRRVRPYEQYF; CDR3nt: TGTGCCAGCAGCTTACGCAGGGTCCGGCCCTACGAGCAGTACTTC; d_gene: .; abundance: .; v_gene: TRBV7-8; j_gene: TRBJ2-7
CDR3aa: CATSPKRSSYNEQFF; CDR3nt: TGTGCCACCAGCCCAAAGAGGAGCTCCTACAATGAGCAGTTCTTC; d_gene: .; abundance: .; v_gene: TRBV15; j_gene: TRBJ2-1
CDR3aa: CAAHGADNEQFF; CDR3nt: TGTGCCGCTCATGGGGCAGACAATGAGCAGTTCTTC; d_gene: .; abundance: .; v_gene: TRBV19; j_gene: TRBJ2-1
CDR3aa: CASSWSDGDSPLHF; CDR3nt: TGCGCCAGCAGCTGGTCAGATGGAGATTCACCCCTCCACTTT; d_gene: .; abundance: .; v_gene: TRBV5-1; j_gene: TRBJ1-6
CDR3aa: CASSNRVYNSPLHF; CDR3nt: TGTGCCAGTAGTAACAGGGTGTATAATTCACCCCTCCACTTT; d_gene: .; abundance: .; v_gene: TRBV19; j_gene: TRBJ1-6
CDR3aa: CASGLRVDQPQHF; CDR3nt: TGTGCCAGCGGATTGAGGGTAGACCAGCCCCAGCATTTT; d_gene: .; abundance: .; v_gene: TRBV7-6; j_gene: TRBJ1-5
CDR3aa: CAISTGTGDNYGYTF; CDR3nt: TGTGCCATCAGTACTGGGACAGGGGATAACTATGGCTACACCTTC; d_gene: TRBD1; abundance: .; v_gene: TRBV10-3; j_gene: TRBJ1-2
CDR3aa: CASSFEGSGANVLTF; CDR3nt: TGTGCCAGCAGCTTTGAGGGCTCTGGGGCCAACGTCCTGACTTTC; d_gene: .; abundance: .; v_gene: TRBV5-5; j_gene: TRBJ2-6
CDR3aa: CSVKEGSGELFF; CDR3nt: TGCAGCGTTAAGGAGGGGAGCGGGGAGCTGTTTTTT; d_gene: .; abundance: .; v_gene: TRBV29-1; j_gene: TRBJ2-2
CDR3aa: CASSIASRAVGEQYF; CDR3nt: TGTGCCAGTAGTATAGCTTCCAGGGCCGTGGGGGAGCAGTACTTC; d_gene: .; abundance: .; v_gene: TRBV19; j_gene: TRBJ2-7
CDR3aa: CASSDFSGNTIYF; CDR3nt: TGTGCCAGTAGTGACTTCTCTGGAAACACCATATATTTT; d_gene: .; abundance: .; v_gene: TRBV19; j_gene: TRBJ1-3
CDR3aa: CASSQERSGTGSDNTIYF; CDR3nt: TGCGCCAGCAGCCAAGAAAGGTCAGGGACAGGGAGTGACAACACCATATATTTT; d_gene: TRBD1; abundance: .; v_gene: TRBV4-1; j_gene: TRBJ1-3
CDR3aa: CASSFGDTQYF; CDR3nt: TGTGCCAGCAGCTTCGGAGATACGCAGTATTTT; d_gene: .; abundance: .; v_gene: TRBV7-9; j_gene: TRBJ2-3
CDR3aa: CASSIGTGGSEQYF; CDR3nt: TGCGCCAGCAGCATAGGGACAGGGGGTTCCGAGCAGTACTTC; d_gene: TRBD1; abundance: .; v_gene: TRBV5-1; j_gene: TRBJ2-7